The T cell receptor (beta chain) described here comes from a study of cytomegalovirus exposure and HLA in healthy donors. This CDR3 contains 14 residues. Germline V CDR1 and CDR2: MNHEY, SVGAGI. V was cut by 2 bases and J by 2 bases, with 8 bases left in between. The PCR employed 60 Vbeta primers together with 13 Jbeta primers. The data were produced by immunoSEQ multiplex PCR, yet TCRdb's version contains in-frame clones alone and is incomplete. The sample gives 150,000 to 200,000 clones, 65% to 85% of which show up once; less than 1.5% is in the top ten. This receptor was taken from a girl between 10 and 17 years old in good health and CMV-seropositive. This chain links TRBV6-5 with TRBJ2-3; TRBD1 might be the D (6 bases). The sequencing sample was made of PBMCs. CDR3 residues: CASSYDRLTDTQYF. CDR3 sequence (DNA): TGTGCCAGCAGTTACGACAGGCTCACAGATACGCAGTATTTT.